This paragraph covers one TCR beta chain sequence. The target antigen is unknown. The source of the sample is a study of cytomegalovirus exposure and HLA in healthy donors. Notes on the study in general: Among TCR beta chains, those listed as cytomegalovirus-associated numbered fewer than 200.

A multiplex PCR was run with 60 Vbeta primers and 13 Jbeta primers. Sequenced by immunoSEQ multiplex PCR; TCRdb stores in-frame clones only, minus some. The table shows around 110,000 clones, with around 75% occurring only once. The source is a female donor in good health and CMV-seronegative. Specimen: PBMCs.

The CDR3 loop is CASRAGTNTGELFF. DNA of the CDR3: TGTGCCAGTAGAGCCGGGACAAACACCGGGGAGCTGTTTTTT. The rearrangement links TRBV19 to TRBJ2-2; TRBD1 is a possible D gene (6 bases). Trimming took off 6 bases at V and 2 bases at J, with 10 bases between the two ends. The germline V gene has CDR1 LNHDA and CDR2 SQIVND (reference sequence). CDR3 length: 14 residues.